The clone carrying this TCR beta chain appeared many times. The record originates from a study of T cells in Graves' hyperthyroidism and ophthalmopathy. Regions amplified from RNA transcripts were the TCR beta CDR3 regions. HTBI primers were employed in a first-round RT-PCR of the TCR CDR3. Each CDR3 protein gets one entry after TCRdb re-called the multiplex PCR reads with MiXCR. Of some 760,000 distinct CDR3 sequences in the sample, about 15% were seen once. This TCR was recovered from a woman aged 18 to 35 with Graves' hyperthyroidism. Sequenced: blood.

The CDR3 spells CASSFNPSAEAFF. The CDR3 DNA follows: TGTGCCAGCAGTTTTAACCCTTCCGCTGAAGCTTTCTTT. The V call is TRBV28, the J call TRBJ1-1; the D is unclear. V was trimmed by 3 bases and J by 6 bases, leaving 11 bases between them. CDR3 length: 13 residues. Germline V gives CDR1 MDHEN, CDR2 SYDVKM.